The 27 T cell receptor beta chains in this list originate from one sample, sequenced in a study of immune evolution from preneoplasia to lung adenocarcinoma. The data were produced by immunoSEQ multiplex PCR, yet TCRdb's version contains in-frame clones alone and is incomplete. The sample contains roughly 800 clones, 65% to 85% of which appear only once. The sequencing input was FFPE atypical adenomatous hyperplasia tissue from the lung. Sample subset: atypical adenomatous hyperplasia (AAH), lung preneoplasia. The receptors were sampled from a person between 65 and 80 years old with lung adenocarcinoma.

The rearrangement links TRBV28 to TRBJ1-2; TRBD1 might be the D (5 bases). CDR3 length: 12 residues. In germline, CDR1 is MDHEN, CDR2 SYDVKM. V was shortened by 7 bases and J by 2 bases, with 8 bases between the two germline ends. The CDR3 loop is CASTTGNYGYTF. CDR3 nucleotide sequence: TGTGCCAGCACTACAGGAAACTATGGCTACACCTTC.

This clone was detected a few times. The chain recombines TRBV30 with TRBJ1-5, with TRBD1 matching over 9 bases. Germline CDR1 reads GTSNPN; CDR2 reads SVGIG (reference sequence). This CDR3 has 16 residues. J lost 6 bases, V lost 0 bases, and 9 bases had no gene match. CDR3 residues: CAWSVVGTGKGQPQHF. The CDR3 DNA sequence: TGTGCCTGGAGTGTAGTTGGGACAGGGAAGGGTCAGCCCCAGCATTTT.

J is TRBJ2-7 and V is TRBV19, with TRBD2 matching over 8 bases. V trimming: 0 bases; J trimming: 3 bases; junction bases outside the gene matches: 7. The CDR3 consists of 16 residues. Germline V gives CDR1 LNHDA, CDR2 SQIVND (reference sequence). Here the CDR3 reads CASSIDSAGGYYEQYF. Written as DNA, the CDR3 is TGTGCCAGTAGTATAGATTCGGCGGGAGGATACTACGAGCAGTACTTC.

V gene TRBV5-1 combines with J gene TRBJ1-1; possible D gene TRBD1, 5 bases. The CDR3 consists of 15 residues. Looked up from germline, CDR1 is SGHRS and CDR2 is YFSETQ. Deletions cut 0 bases from V and 1 base from J, with 10 bases between. CDR3 DNA: TGCGCCAGCAGCTTGGGGGGCGCAAGGAACACTGAAGCTTTCTTT. Amino acids: CASSLGGARNTEAFF.

J is TRBJ1-1 and V is TRBV5-6; 7 bases fit TRBD1. Germline CDR1 and CDR2: SGHDT and YYEEEE. CDR3 size: 14 residues. Trimming cost V 4 bases and J 0 bases; bases outside gene matches: 3. The CDR3: CASSRGQLNTEAFF. CDR3 DNA sequence: TGTGCCAGCAGCCGGGGACAGTTGAACACTGAAGCTTTCTTT.

The chain has TRBV9 and TRBJ2-1; D is possibly TRBD1 or TRBD2 (5 bases each). V was shortened by 0 bases and J by 6 bases, with 16 bases between the two germline ends. The germline CDR1 and CDR2 sequences are SGDLS and YYNGEE. The CDR3 consists of 16 residues. CDR3 sequence reads: CASSVEQATGRNEQFF. The CDR3 DNA reads as TGTGCCAGCAGCGTAGAACAGGCCACGGGGCGCAATGAGCAGTTCTTC.

As to this clone: Other DNA sequences from this sample encode an identical CDR3 as well. V and J are TRBV7-8 and TRBJ1-4, with D perhaps TRBD1 (5 bases). V was cut by 4 bases and J by 7 bases, with 16 bases left in between. The CDR3 loop spans 15 amino acids. Germline values: CDR1 SGHVS, CDR2 FQNEAQ. The CDR3 DNA is TGTGCCAGCAGCTCGACGGGGCGAGGAGGTGAAAAACTGTTTTTT. Its translation is CASSSTGRGGEKLFF. The full variable domain, rest sourced from reference TRBV7-8 and TRBJ1-4, is GAGVSQSPRYKVAKRGQDVALRCDPISGHVSLFWYQQALGQGPEFLTYFQNEAQLDKSGLPSDRFFAERPEGSVSTLKIQRTQQEDSAVYLCASSSTGRGGEKLFFGSGTQLSVL.

The chain carries TRBV5-5 and TRBJ1-5; no clear D gene. V lost 0 bases and J lost 9, with 10 bases in between. This CDR3 is built from 13 residues. Germline-derived CDR1 and CDR2 are SGHKS and YYEKEE (reference sequence). CDR3 sequence: CASSLEVLAPQHF. The CDR3 nucleotides read TGTGCCAGCAGCTTGGAGGTTTTGGCGCCCCAGCATTTT.

The chain uses TRBV7-9 and TRBJ2-7; D not certain. Germline V gives CDR1 SEHNR, CDR2 FQNEAQ (reference sequence). CDR3 length: 14 residues. V was pared by 2 bases and J by 0 bases, with 8 bases between. The CDR3 reads CASSLSVGSYEQYF. In DNA, the CDR3 is TGTGCCAGCAGCTTAAGTGTGGGCTCCTACGAGCAGTACTTC.

The CDR3 protein is CASSNGPTYEQYF. CDR3 DNA sequence: TGTGCCAGCAGTAATGGACCGACCTACGAGCAGTACTTC. J is TRBJ2-7 and V is TRBV27, with no clear D. The V end was cut by 5 bases, the J end by 2 bases, with 10 bases between. CDR3 length equals 13 residues. The germline V gene has CDR1 MNHEY and CDR2 SMNVEV (reference sequence).

The V and J genes are TRBV16 and TRBJ1-6; no definite D call. The germline V gene encodes CDR1 KGHSY and CDR2 FQNENV. Trimming stripped 2 bases from V and 10 bases from J, with 18 bases between. The CDR3 is 16 amino acids. CDR3 bases: TGTGCCAGCAGCCAAGCATTCGACGGTGGTAGCTCACCCCTCCACTTT. Translation: CASSQAFDGGSSPLHF.

J is TRBJ2-7 and V is TRBV16, with D maybe TRBD1 (7 bases). This CDR3 is 13 amino acids long. Germline loops: CDR1 KGHSY, CDR2 FQNENV. V dropped 6 bases and J dropped 4 bases, with 13 bases sitting between them. CDR3 region: CASSHQGGYEQYF. CDR3 sequence (DNA): TGTGCCAGCAGTCACCAGGGGGGATACGAGCAGTACTTC.

The chain joins TRBV19 to TRBJ2-3; D is possibly TRBD1 (6 bases). Germline CDR1 is LNHDA and CDR2 is SQIVND (reference sequence). The V end was cut by 7 bases, the J end by 3 bases, with 11 bases between. The CDR3 is 13 amino acids. The CDR3 loop reads CASNTGRTDTQYF. CDR3 nucleotides: TGTGCCAGTAACACAGGGCGTACAGATACGCAGTATTTT.

This chain links TRBV28 with TRBJ2-4, with 8 bases lining up with TRBD1. This CDR3 has 17 residues. Germline lookup yields CDR1 MDHEN and CDR2 SYDVKM. Trimming cost V 7 bases and J 0 bases; bases outside gene matches: 11. CDR3 nucleotide sequence: TGTGCCAGCACCCCAACTGGACAGGGTAAAGCCAAAAACATTCAGTACTTC. Translation: CASTPTGQGKAKNIQYF.

The chain has TRBV6-5 and TRBJ1-5; the D is unclear. Trimming removed 5 bases at V and 3 bases at J, with 11 bases between. Germline assignment: CDR1 MNHEY and CDR2 SVGAGI. CDR3 length: 14 residues. The CDR3 DNA is TGTGCCAGCAGTGGGCGTAGGAACAATCAGCCCCAGCATTTT. Translating it yields CASSGRRNNQPQHF.

This clone was observed once. The sample has other DNA sequences that encode this CDR3 too. In DNA form, the CDR3 reads TGTGCCAGTAGCCCAAGTGGGGTTAACTATGGCTACACCTTC. Its protein product is CASSPSGVNYGYTF. The chain is built from TRBV19 and TRBJ1-2; D is uncertain. Trimming left V 6 bases short and J 1 base short, with 12 bases between. The CDR3 loop spans 14 amino acids. Germline-derived CDR1 and CDR2 are LNHDA and SQIVND (reference sequence).

This chain uses TRBV9 with TRBJ1-2, with D perhaps matching TRBD1 (5 bases). Between the trimmed V and J ends, which lost 2 bases and 7 bases, there was a span of 12 bases. This CDR3 spans 13 amino acids. Germline CDR1 SGDLS, CDR2 YYNGEE. The CDR3 loop reads CASSVGGEGGYTF. CDR3 nucleotides: TGTGCCAGCAGCGTTGGAGGGGAGGGTGGCTACACCTTC.

The chain employs TRBV5-6 and TRBJ2-2; D not certain. Germline CDR1 and CDR2: SGHDT and YYEEEE. The CDR3 totals 14 residues. Trimming cost V 2 bases and J 3 bases, with 8 bases left between them. The DNA of the CDR3 is TGTGCCAGCAGCTTAGGTAGTTACACCGGGGAGCTGTTTTTT. Residues: CASSLGSYTGELFF.

The V and J genes are TRBV5-8 and TRBJ2-5; 10 nucleotides match TRBD1. The CDR3 spans 15 residues. V lost 5 bases and J lost 5; bases outside the gene matches: 9. Germline-derived CDR1 and CDR2 are SGHTS and YDEGEE. The CDR3, as DNA: TGTGCCAGCAGTCCCGGGACAGGGGTTGTTGAGACCCAGTACTTC. The encoded protein is CASSPGTGVVETQYF.

For this clone: This specimen includes other DNA sequences encoding the same CDR3. This chain connects TRBV30 to TRBJ1-5, with D unclear. With 2 bases removed from V and 0 bases from J, the gap between germline ends came to 11 bases. The germline V gene has CDR1 GTSNPN and CDR2 SVGIG (reference sequence). This CDR3 spans 15 amino acids. CDR3 region: CAWSHGRRSNQPQHF. Written as DNA, the CDR3 is TGTGCCTGGAGTCACGGGCGACGTAGCAATCAGCCCCAGCATTTT.

The chain couples TRBV2 to TRBJ1-4; TRBD1 agrees at 10 bases. Losses at the gene ends were 1 base for V and 10 bases for J; bases not matched to a gene: 6. Germline CDR1 is SNHLY and CDR2 is FYNNEI. The CDR3 length is 15 residues. Written as DNA, the CDR3 is TGTGCCAGCAGTGAAGAAGAGACAGGGGGCTCAAAACTGTTTTTT. Residues: CASSEEETGGSKLFF.

The chain has TRBV9 and TRBJ1-4, with a possible D match to TRBD1 (5 bases). V lost 0 bases, J lost 8 bases, and 14 bases lay in between. The CDR3 runs 15 residues. Germline V gene lookup returns CDR1 SGDLS and CDR2 YYNGEE. The CDR3 here is CASSVDPQGGEKLFF. Written as DNA, the CDR3 is TGTGCCAGCAGCGTAGACCCCCAGGGTGGGGAAAAACTGTTTTTT.

This clone was picked up one time. V gene TRBV9 combines with J gene TRBJ2-7, with TRBD1 identical over 8 bases. V was clipped by 3 bases and J by 6 bases; unmatched bases: 14. This CDR3 is built from 16 residues. Per germline, CDR1 SGDLS and CDR2 YYNGEE. The CDR3 sequence: CASSGGQVSNLREQYF. DNA for the CDR3: TGTGCCAGCAGCGGGGGACAGGTTAGTAACCTACGCGAGCAGTACTTC.

The V call is TRBV5-6, the J call TRBJ2-1, with D possibly being TRBD1 (6 bases). V gave up 0 bases and J gave up 0 bases, with 10 bases separating them. CDR1 and CDR2 (germline): SGHDT, YYEEEE. This CDR3 is built from 16 residues. CDR3 coding DNA: TGTGCCAGCAGCTTGGGCGTAGGGGGCTCCTACAATGAGCAGTTCTTC. This gives the protein CASSLGVGGSYNEQFF.

The chain joins TRBV5-1 to TRBJ2-5; 7 positions agree with TRBD2. The ends lost 4 bases at V and 0 bases at J; junction bases unmatched: 3. From germline, CDR1 is SGHRS and CDR2 YFSETQ. The CDR3 extends over 14 amino acids. The CDR3 sequence is CASSASGDQETQYF. The CDR3, as DNA: TGCGCCAGCAGCGCCAGCGGGGACCAAGAGACCCAGTACTTC.

The J gene is TRBJ2-7, the V gene TRBV6-6; TRBD2 might be the D (7 bases). Germline CDR1 reads MNHNY; CDR2 reads SVGAGI (reference sequence). V lost 2 bases and J lost 5, with 13 bases in between. The CDR3 is 14 amino acids. CDR3 residues: CASSYAAGADEQYF. CDR3 DNA: TGTGCCAGCAGTTACGCCGCGGGGGCTGACGAGCAGTACTTC.

The V call is TRBV27, the J call TRBJ2-4, with D perhaps matching TRBD1 or TRBD2 (5 bases each). The CDR3 covers 14 residues. The V end was cut by 3 bases, the J end by 8 bases, with 14 bases between. The germline gives CDR1 MNHEY, CDR2 SMNVEV (reference sequence). CDR3 coding DNA: TGTGCCAGCAGTTTCACGGGGCCGCGGGACATTCAGTACTTC. This encodes CASSFTGPRDIQYF.